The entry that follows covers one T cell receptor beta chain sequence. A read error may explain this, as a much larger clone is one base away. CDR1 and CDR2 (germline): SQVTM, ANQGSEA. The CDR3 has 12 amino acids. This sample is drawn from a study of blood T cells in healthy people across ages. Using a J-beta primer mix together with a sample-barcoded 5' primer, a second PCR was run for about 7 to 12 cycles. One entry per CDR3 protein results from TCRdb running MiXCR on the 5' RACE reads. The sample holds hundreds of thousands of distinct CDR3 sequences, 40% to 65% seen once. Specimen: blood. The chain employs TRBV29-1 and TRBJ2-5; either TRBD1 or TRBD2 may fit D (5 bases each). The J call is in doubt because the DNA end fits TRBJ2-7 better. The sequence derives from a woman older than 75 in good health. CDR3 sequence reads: CSVEDPGAEQYF. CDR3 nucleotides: TGCAGCGTTGAAGATCCCGGGGCCGAGCAGTACTTC.